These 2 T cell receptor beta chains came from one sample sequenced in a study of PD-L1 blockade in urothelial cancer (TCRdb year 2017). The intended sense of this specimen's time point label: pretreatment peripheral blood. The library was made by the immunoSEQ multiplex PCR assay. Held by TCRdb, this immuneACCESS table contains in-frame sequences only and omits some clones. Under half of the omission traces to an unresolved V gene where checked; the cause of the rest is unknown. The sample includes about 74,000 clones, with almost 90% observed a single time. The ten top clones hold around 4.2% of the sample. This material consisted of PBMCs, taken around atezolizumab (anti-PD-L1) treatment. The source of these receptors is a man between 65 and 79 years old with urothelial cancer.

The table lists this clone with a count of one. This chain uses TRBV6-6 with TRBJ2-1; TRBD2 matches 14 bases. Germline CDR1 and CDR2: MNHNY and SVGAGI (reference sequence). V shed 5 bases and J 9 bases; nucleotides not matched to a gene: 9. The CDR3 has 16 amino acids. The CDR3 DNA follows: TGTGCCAGCAGTCCAGGACTAGCGGGAGGATTAAGTGAGCAGTTCTTC. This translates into CASSPGLAGGLSEQFF.

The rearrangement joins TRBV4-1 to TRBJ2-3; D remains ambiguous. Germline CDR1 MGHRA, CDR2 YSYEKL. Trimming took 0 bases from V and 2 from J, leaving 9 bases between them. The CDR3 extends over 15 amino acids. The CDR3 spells CASSQELGPTDTQYF. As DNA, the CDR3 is TGCGCCAGCAGCCAAGAGTTGGGCCCCACAGATACGCAGTATTTT.